This TCR beta chain came from a study of blood T cell repertoires in COVID-19. Study details: Some COVID-19 samples were acute and others convalescent; all came from the United States, Italy and Spain. In each case, the material was cDNA or gDNA derived from T cells, B-cell-depleted T cells, or PBMCs.

Authors' data handling: Estimation of nucleated cell counts was performed using reference gene primer amplification. Clones were read by immunoSEQ multiplex PCR, and TCRdb kept only the in-frame ones, dropping some. V and J calls and clone size are given by that table; D and trimming were obtained from the DNA. The profile shows about 110,000 clones, approximately 80% of them singletons. The V gene end was trimmed by 7 bases and the J gene end by 6 bases; junction bases not matched to a gene: 15. The germline gives CDR1 SGHRS, CDR2 YFSETQ. CDR3 length equals 16 residues. This clonotype originated in a man aged 70-80 years with active or convalescent COVID-19. The rearrangement uses TRBV5-1 and TRBJ2-2; TRBD2 agrees at 7 bases. Sequenced: peripheral blood. The CDR3 here is CASSAPAGYHPGELFF. The DNA for the CDR3 is TGCGCCAGCTCAGCCCCAGCGGGATACCACCCCGGGGAGCTGTTTTTT. Full variable domain (remainder filled in from reference TRBV5-1 and TRBJ2-2): KAGVTQTPRYLIKTRGQQVTLSCSPISGHRSVSWYQQTPGQGLQFLFEYFSETQRNKGNFPGRFSGRQFSNSRSEMNVSTLELGDSALYLCASSAPAGYHPGELFFGEGSRLTVL.